This TCR beta chain was retrieved from a study of response to subunit inactivated influenza vaccine. Study conclusions and caveats: T cells newly recruited by each seasonal influenza vaccination are few, the authors suggested.

A single record per CDR3 protein comes from TCRdb applying MiXCR to the RT-PCR reads. The sample has 150,000 or so distinct CDR3 sequences; approximately 10% are singletons. A word on this clonotype: The antigen is not known.

The TCR originated in a man aged 50 to 60 who received an inactivated influenza vaccine. Sequenced material: non-naive T cells sorted from PBMCs, taken about 40 days after vaccination.

CDR3 loop: CSARFTGGRAQPQHF. CDR3 in DNA: TGCAGTGCTAGATTTACAGGGGGACGGGCTCAGCCCCAGCATTTT. The chain employs TRBV20-1 and TRBJ1-5; 8 positions match TRBD1. V lost 2 bases, J lost 6 bases, and 9 bases stayed unmatched. Looked up from germline, CDR1 is DFQATT and CDR2 is SNEGSKA (reference sequence). This CDR3 comprises 15 residues.